This TCR beta chain was documented in a study of tumor-infiltrating lymphocytes in oesophageal squamous cell carcinoma (dated by TCRdb to 2015 to 2016). Library method: PCR. Sequencer: Illumina HiSeq 2000. Using fastp at Q25 and MiXCR, TCRdb reprocessed the public reads and kept productive beta chains. When rows share a CDR3 protein, they turn into one entry using the most common DNA and genes. A total of 19,000 or so distinct CDR3 sequences appear in this sample, around 40% of them only once. The ten largest clones take up 6.8% of the sample. The germline V end is reduced by 7 bases and the J end by 9 bases; junction bases left unmatched: 15. The cysteine opens and the phenylalanine closes a CDR3 of 15 amino acids. Solely the CDR3 DNA is kept, with 45 bases framed from the first base. CDR1 and CDR2 were assigned from the germline V gene (reference sequence) as SEHNR and FQNEAQ. This clonotype was counted once. No antigen is known for it. No much larger clonotype is one base removed from it; base qualities were not supplied. One read yields weak evidence.

Rearrangement joined TRBV7-9 to TRBJ2-1, with 7 middle bases fitting TRBD1. The sequencing sample was made of blood. This sequence was found in a male donor with esophageal squamous cell carcinoma. The CDR3 sequence is CASTNRQGVLGEQFF. The nucleotides are TGTGCCAGCACAAACAGACAGGGAGTATTGGGTGAGCAGTTCTTC.